This T cell receptor (beta chain) was identified in a study of Graves' ophthalmopathy and Graves' hyperthyroidism. RNA transcripts provided the template for amplifying TCR beta CDR3 regions. HTBI-primed first-round RT-PCR preceded second-round multiplex PCR. TCRdb fed the multiplex PCR reads into MiXCR, producing one record per CDR3 protein. The sample lists around 340,000 distinct CDR3 sequences, 15% to 20% occurring once. This CDR3 region has 15 residues. The germline CDR1 and CDR2 sequences are LGHNA and YSLEER. V was cut by 1 base and J by 2 bases, with 12 bases left in between. PBMCs were obtained from roughly 9.9 ml of fresh peripheral blood. General study findings and limits: Among thyroid clonotypes expanded above 0.001 frequency, most also appeared in blood. Ophthalmopathy cases were distinguished from stable hyperthyroidism by a 13-signature model, reaching about 91% sensitivity and around 83% specificity.

This clonotype was counted at least ten times. Its antigen is not known. This receptor was identified in an adult man with Graves' ophthalmopathy. Source material: peripheral blood. The genes are TRBV4-3 and TRBJ2-7; no reliable D call. The CDR3 coding sequence is TGCGCCAGCAGCCAAGGGGCACAGCACACCTACGAGCAGTACTTC. It is translated as CASSQGAQHTYEQYF.